The clone carrying this T cell receptor (beta chain) was seen at least ten times. V lost 6 bases and J lost 1, with 15 bases in between. The CDR3 loop spans 15 amino acids. Germline values: CDR1 SGHVS, CDR2 FQNEAQ. This sample is part of a study of T cells in Graves' hyperthyroidism and ophthalmopathy. What was amplified from RNA transcripts were TCR beta CDR3 regions. The HTBI primer set was used in a first-round RT-PCR of the TCR CDR3. One entry per CDR3 protein results from TCRdb running MiXCR on the multiplex PCR reads. The sample has fewer than 750,000 distinct CDR3 sequences, roughly 15% seen once. From 10 ml of fresh peripheral blood, PBMCs were isolated.

The chain couples TRBV7-8 to TRBJ2-5; D may be TRBD1 (5 bases). Material for sequencing was blood. The TCR originated in a woman between 40 and 55 years old with Graves' ophthalmopathy. As DNA, the CDR3 is TGTGCCAGCAGTTTCAGACAGATCCCCCAAGAGACCCAGTACTTC. Amino acid sequence: CASSFRQIPQETQYF.